This passage covers 6 T cell receptor beta chains from one sample sequenced in a study of blood T cell repertoires in COVID-19. Clones were read by immunoSEQ multiplex PCR, and TCRdb kept only the in-frame ones, dropping some. Of approximately 100,000 clones in the sample, less than 85% were seen once. Sequenced: peripheral blood. Source of these receptors: a man in his 70s with active or convalescent COVID-19.

The chain's CDR3 is CASSLGDRGSQPQHF. The CDR3 coding sequence is TGTGCCAGCAGTTTAGGCGACAGGGGAAGTCAGCCCCAGCATTTT. The chain links TRBV6-2 or TRBV6-3 to TRBJ1-5, with 8 bases lining up with TRBD1. V lost 4 bases and J lost 6; bases outside the gene matches: 8. Germline CDR1 MNHEY, CDR2 SVGEGT. This CDR3 spans 15 amino acids.

This clone has more than one count but fewer than ten. V is TRBV19 and J is TRBJ1-6; D gene unclear. Trimming left V 6 bases short and J 7 bases short, with 13 bases between. The length of the CDR3 is 14 residues. Looked up from germline, CDR1 is LNHDA and CDR2 is SQIVND (reference sequence). The CDR3 nucleotides are TGTGCCAGTAGCCACCCCGAGAGGAATTCACCCCTCCACTTT. Its translation: CASSHPERNSPLHF. The whole variable domain, filled in from reference TRBV19 and TRBJ1-6, reads DGGITQSPKYLFRKEGQNVTLSCEQNLNHDAMYWYRQDPGQGLRLIYYSQIVNDFQKGDIAEGYSVSREKKESFPLTVTSAQKNPTAFYLCASSHPERNSPLHFGNGTRLTVT.

V is TRBV9 and J is TRBJ1-6, with TRBD1 matching over 8 bases. The germline V gene has CDR1 SGDLS and CDR2 YYNGEE. The J segment lost 7 bases and the V segment lost 2 bases, leaving 2 bases of the junction unmatched. The length of the CDR3 is 14 residues. The CDR3 DNA reads TGTGCCAGCAGCGTTGGACAGGGAAATTCACCCCTCCACTTT. Translation: CASSVGQGNSPLHF. Full variable domain (rest looked up from reference TRBV9 and TRBJ1-6): DSGVTQTPKHLITATGQRVTLRCSPRSGDLSVYWYQQSLDQGLQFLIQYYNGEERAKGNILERFSAQQFPDLHSELNLSSLELGDSALYFCASSVGQGNSPLHFGNGTRLTVT.

The V gene is TRBV7-9, the J gene TRBJ2-7; TRBD1 matches at 11 bases. Germline values: CDR1 SEHNR, CDR2 FQNEAQ (reference sequence). Unmatched junction bases numbered 8, after V lost 4 bases and J lost 0 bases. This CDR3 is built from 17 residues. The CDR3 protein is CASSSVFGTGGSYEQYF. DNA for the CDR3: TGTGCCAGCAGCTCTGTGTTCGGGACAGGGGGCTCCTACGAGCAGTACTTC.

The chain is built from TRBV6-5 and TRBJ2-3; TRBD1 agrees at 7 bases. J was trimmed by 9 bases and V by 5 bases; bases with no gene match: 5. The germline gives CDR1 MNHEY, CDR2 SVGAGI. There are 12 residues in the CDR3. The CDR3 region is CASSPLRGTQYF. CDR3 DNA sequence: TGTGCCAGCAGTCCCCTCAGGGGGACGCAGTATTTT.

V is TRBV2 and J is TRBJ1-6; no firm D call. V gave up 7 bases and J gave up 0 bases, with 13 bases separating them. CDR3 size: 16 residues. Germline CDR1 and CDR2: SNHLY and FYNNEI. In nucleotides, the CDR3 is TGTGCCAGCAAACCGACGGGTAGCTCCTATAATTCACCCCTCCACTTT. This codes for CASKPTGSSYNSPLHF.